The rows below give T cell receptor beta chains drawn from one sample of a study of blood T cell repertoires in COVID-19. Only in-frame clones appear in the TCRdb table, and some are missing; sequencing was by immunoSEQ multiplex PCR. The table includes some 290,000 clones, approximately 87% detected once. The sequenced material came from peripheral blood. These receptors were collected from a man between 60 and 75 years old who had recovered from COVID-19. CDR3s include the opening cysteine and the closing phenylalanine or tryptophan. The D gene is left open where the match is weak. Size tells how often a clone was seen (once, few, many) or the class of an expanded clone, and some rows leave it out.

CASSQRGRGLYTGELFF,TGTGCCAGCAGCCAAAGGGGGAGGGGCCTCTACACCGGGGAGCTGTTTTTT,TRBV7-2,NA,once,TRBJ2-2
CASSQPLAGGIYNEQFF,TGCGCCAGCAGCCAACCATTAGCGGGAGGAATCTACAATGAGCAGTTCTTC,TRBV4-1,TRBD2,NA,TRBJ2-1
CASSSVGQVTYNEQFF,TGTGCCAGCAGCTCCGTGGGACAGGTTACCTACAATGAGCAGTTCTTC,TRBV11-2,TRBD1,NA,TRBJ2-1
CASSILPGPYEQYF,TGTGCCAGTAGTATCCTTCCAGGGCCCTACGAGCAGTACTTC,TRBV19,NA,NA,TRBJ2-7
CASSLTGDYNEQFF,TGCGCCAGCAGCTTAACAGGAGATTACAATGAGCAGTTCTTC,TRBV5-1,NA,NA,TRBJ2-1
CASSQERTSGRARNEQFF,TGCGCCAGCAGCCAAGAACGCACTAGCGGGAGGGCCAGAAATGAGCAGTTCTTC,TRBV4-1,TRBD2,once,TRBJ2-1
CASSLRVGTRKDTQYF,TGTGCCAGCAGCCTAAGGGTCGGGACTCGGAAAGATACGCAGTATTTT,TRBV6-6,NA,NA,TRBJ2-3
CASRIQGAANEKLFF,TGTGCCAGCAGAATACAGGGGGCGGCTAATGAAAAACTGTTTTTT,TRBV6-5,TRBD1,NA,TRBJ1-4
CASSATSGRAADTQYF,TGTGCCAGCAGCGCGACTAGCGGGAGAGCTGCAGATACGCAGTATTTT,TRBV9,TRBD2,NA,TRBJ2-3
CASTLGGQSYEQYF,TGTGCCAGCACACTGGGGGGGCAGTCCTACGAGCAGTACTTC,TRBV11-2,NA,NA,TRBJ2-7
CASSFYSPPELFF,TGTGCCAGCAGCTTCTATTCCCCGCCGGAGCTGTTTTTT,TRBV7-2,NA,NA,TRBJ2-2
CASSPGVSETQYF,TGTGCCAGCAGTCCGGGGGTTTCAGAGACCCAGTACTTC,TRBV12-3/TRBV12-4,NA,NA,TRBJ2-5